The clone carrying this T cell receptor beta chain was seen only once. Antigen specificity is unknown. The data originate from a study of blood T cells in healthy people across ages. Whole-study results and caveats: Naive T cell percentage by flow cytometry tracked strongly with beta diversity. Age brought a roughly linear fall in TCR beta diversity measured per million T cells. One million T cells yielded diversity estimates that were considered underestimates.

The CDR3 is made up of 12 amino acids. V was pared by 6 bases and J by 6 bases, with 15 bases between. The V gene's germline CDR1 is DFQATT and CDR2 SNEGSKA (reference sequence). A second roughly 7 to 12 cycle PCR used barcoded and J-beta primers. Each cDNA was tagged by a template-switch adaptor containing 12 random nucleotides. TCRdb re-analysed the 5' RACE reads in MiXCR, keeping a single row per CDR3 protein. Among about 970,000 distinct CDR3 sequences, roughly 47% were seen once, and the ten largest hold around a fifth. The chain uses TRBV20-1 and TRBJ2-7; D is possibly TRBD1 (5 bases). Sequences were obtained from blood. This TCR derives from a woman aged 60 to 75 in good health. The CDR3 nucleotides are TGCAGTGCCGGTTTGGGGCGTTTCGAGCAGTACTTC. This encodes CSAGLGRFEQYF.